This T cell receptor beta chain was recovered during a study of blood T cell repertoires in COVID-19 (dated by TCRdb to the early 2020s). Study-level background: Samples covering the acute and convalescent phases of COVID-19 were provided by collaborators in the United States, Italy and Spain. The prospective study material was composed of cDNA or gDNA derived from T cells, B-cell-depleted T cells, or PBMCs. The dataset comprised deeply sampled blood TCRbeta repertoires from subjects exposed to, actively infected with, or recovered from COVID-19. The repertoires were released in a freely available public database meant as a resource for research on the immune response to SARS-CoV-2. Samples were obtained from the ongoing ImmuneRACE study (first 160 participants) and from about 1,300 subjects provided by 6 global collaborators. Sample metadata almost always included a de-identified subject ID, COVID-19 status, age in years and sex. HLA class I and class II types, where available, came from metadata supplied by the sample provider rather than from assay-based typing.

One collaborating source in Seattle enrolled patients while the patients were actively infected and followed the patients over time throughout the course of disease. Collaborating institutions collected whole blood in K2EDTA tubes following their own protocols. Collaborator samples were shipped for TCRbeta analysis as frozen whole blood, isolated PBMCs, or DNA extracted from either sample type. TCRbeta CDR3 regions were amplified from genomic DNA using the immunoSEQ Assay, a bias-controlled multiplex PCR. Under the source paper's analysis protocol: Within the assay, amplification of reference gene primers was used to estimate how many nucleated cells each sample contained. Sequence reads were collapsed and filtered to measure the absolute abundance of every unique TCRbeta CDR3 rearrangement. Productive Simpson clonality was computed per sample as the square root of Simpson's diversity index over productive rearrangements. Held by TCRdb, this immuneACCESS table contains in-frame sequences only and omits some clones. Under half of the omission traces to an unresolved V gene where checked; the cause of the rest is unknown. From that table come the V and J calls and clone size; the DNA was used to work out D and trimming. For this sample the table gives approximately 350,000 clones, of which over 80% were detected only once. The leading ten clones occupy around 6% of the sample.

Overall results and qualifications from the work: How much clinical and demographic metadata was included differed by source and by participant, and the metadata was provided uncurated.

Worth noting for this clone: Which antigen it targets is not known. Base qualities are not provided; no much larger clone lies one nucleotide away.

Sequencing used peripheral blood. This receptor was identified in a woman in her fifties or sixties with COVID-19, enrolled during active disease.

The DNA sequence is TGTGCCAGCAGCTTAGAGAGCGGGAGGTACGAGCAGTACTTC. Its amino acids are CASSLESGRYEQYF. The rearranged segments are TRBV11-2 and TRBJ2-7, and 9 junction bases match TRBD2. V has 0 bases trimmed and J has 4 bases trimmed; junction bases matching no gene number 1. Inclusive of the bounding cysteine and phenylalanine, the CDR3 is 14 residues long. The sequence is cut down to CDR3 DNA, 42 bases in frame from base 1. From the germline V gene, CDR1 is SGHAT and CDR2 is FQNNGV.